The source of this T cell receptor (beta chain) is a study of somatic mutations in cytotoxic T cells in rheumatoid arthritis (dated by TCRdb to 2016 to 2017). Some background on the complete study: Patient peripheral blood (just under 31 ml EDTA) was drawn right after diagnosis and before any treatment started. To characterize clonality, the study used TCRB deep sequencing while asking whether somatic mutations are carried by expanded CD8+ T-cell clones in newly diagnosed, untreated rheumatoid arthritis. The median ages of the patient and control groups were essentially identical. Some V beta antibody-stained T-cell populations were flow-sorted on a FACSAria II or Sony SH800 at nearly 100% purity, and sorted V beta1+ cells also underwent TCRB sequencing. For 60 or so rheumatoid arthritis patients and some 20 healthy controls, TCRB deep sequencing was carried out.

The immunoSEQ assay was applied to genomic DNA for TCRB CDR3 sequencing. In the source study's methods: When patient CD8+ clones exceeding 1% were checked against published virus-specific TCRB sequences, only a few matched. Nothing other than productive TCRB rearrangements was included in the analyses. Clonality was calculated as a Shannon entropy-based productive clonality index, and a clone was defined by a unique TCRB CDR3 sequence. The template counts of each clone relative to the total templates per sample were used to calculate repertoire overlap between two samples. V-gene usage from TCRB sequencing and V-gene usage measured by flow cytometry were correlated (Spearman r of roughly 0.61). TCRdb took over this immuneACCESS table, retaining in-frame rearrangements with V and J assigned. Such tables are incomplete; in checked studies, under half of the missing clones stem from an unresolved V gene, and the remainder is unexplained. V, J and clone size reflect that table, while D and trimming were determined from the DNA. Recorded for this sample are more than 3,500 clones; 79% of them occurred a single time. The ten biggest clones cover approximately 7% of the sample.

CD4+ and CD8+ cells were isolated by positive magnetic bead selection on an AutoMACS, and purity was checked by flow cytometry. Clonal expansions were first screened by flow cytometry with a TCR V beta antibody panel, then characterized by TCRB deep sequencing of sorted CD8+ fractions. Isolation of peripheral blood mononuclear cells was done through Ficoll-Paque PLUS density gradient separation. DNA was extracted from CD4-enriched, CD8-enriched or PBMC samples with Nucleospin Tissue or Tissue XS kits and quantified with a Qubit 2.0 fluorometer. Remarks on this clone: The specificity of this receptor is unknown. No quality values exist for individual bases; no much larger clone is one base distant.

Here is what the overall study found, with its caveats: The expanded CD8+ clones had unknown antigen targets, and not appearing in virus-specific databases did not rule out that they were virus-specific. The slight TRBV07 underrepresentation in patients was not adjusted for multiple comparisons. In about an eighth of the roughly 65 patients the largest CD8+ clone exceeded 20% of CD8+ cells, and several identical CD8+ TCRB sequences were shared between blood and synovial fluid. In patients, CD8+ clonality rose with age (Spearman r ~ 0.5), which was not the case in healthy controls. Rheumatoid arthritis patients and age-matched healthy controls did not significantly differ in CD8+ T-cell clonality.

V is shortened by 4 bases, J by 2 bases, and the region joining them spans 17 bases. CDR1 and CDR2 are drawn from the germline V gene (reference sequence): GTSNPN, SVGIG. The cysteine opens and the phenylalanine closes a CDR3 of 15 amino acids. The DNA shown is the 45-base CDR3, in frame from base 1. This receptor chain uses TRBV30 and TRBJ1-2; the D gene cannot be named for sure. The sequence was collected from an adult with rheumatoid arthritis. The specimen was CD8+ T cells sorted from blood. The sequenced DNA: TGTGCCTGGAACCGGGCAGCCCGAGCGAACTATGGCTACACCTTC. Its coded protein is CAWNRAARANYGYTF.